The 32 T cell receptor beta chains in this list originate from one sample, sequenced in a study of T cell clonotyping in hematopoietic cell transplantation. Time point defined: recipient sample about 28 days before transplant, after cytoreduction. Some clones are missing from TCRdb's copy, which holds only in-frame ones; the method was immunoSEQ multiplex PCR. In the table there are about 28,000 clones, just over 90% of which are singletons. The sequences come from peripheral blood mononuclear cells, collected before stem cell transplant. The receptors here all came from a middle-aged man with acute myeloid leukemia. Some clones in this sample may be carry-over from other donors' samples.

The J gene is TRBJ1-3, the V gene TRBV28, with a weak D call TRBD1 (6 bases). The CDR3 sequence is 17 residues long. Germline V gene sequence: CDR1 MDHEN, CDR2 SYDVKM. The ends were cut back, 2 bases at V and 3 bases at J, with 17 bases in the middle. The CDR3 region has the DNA TGTGCCAGCAGTTTACGGTTCGGGGGGGCGAGTGGAAACACCATATATTTT. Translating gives CASSLRFGGASGNTIYF.

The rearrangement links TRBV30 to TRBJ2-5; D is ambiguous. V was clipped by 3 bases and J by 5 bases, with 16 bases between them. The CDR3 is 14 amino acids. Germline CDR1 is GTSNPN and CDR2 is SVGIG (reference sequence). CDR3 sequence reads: CAWRARDRSETQYF. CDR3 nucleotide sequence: TGTGCCTGGAGGGCAAGGGATCGGTCGGAGACCCAGTACTTC.

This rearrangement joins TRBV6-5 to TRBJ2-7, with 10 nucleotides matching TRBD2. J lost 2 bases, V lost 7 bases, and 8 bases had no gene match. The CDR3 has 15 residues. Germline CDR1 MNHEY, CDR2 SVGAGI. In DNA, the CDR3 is TGTGCCAGCACCCCGGGGACTAGCGAGACCTACGAGCAGTACTTC. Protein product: CASTPGTSETYEQYF.

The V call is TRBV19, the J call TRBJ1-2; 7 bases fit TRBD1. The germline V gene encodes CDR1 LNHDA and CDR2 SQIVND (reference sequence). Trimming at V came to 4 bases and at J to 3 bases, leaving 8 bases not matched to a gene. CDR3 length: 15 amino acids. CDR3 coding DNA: TGTGCCAGTAGTAAGTTCCGAGACAGGGACTATGGCTACACCTTC. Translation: CASSKFRDRDYGYTF.

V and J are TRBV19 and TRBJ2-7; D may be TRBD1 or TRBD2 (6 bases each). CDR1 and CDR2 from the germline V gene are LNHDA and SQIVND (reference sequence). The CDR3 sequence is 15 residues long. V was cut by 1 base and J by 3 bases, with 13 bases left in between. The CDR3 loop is CASSIGKGGGYEQYF. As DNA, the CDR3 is TGTGCCAGTAGTATAGGCAAGGGGGGCGGCTACGAGCAGTACTTC.

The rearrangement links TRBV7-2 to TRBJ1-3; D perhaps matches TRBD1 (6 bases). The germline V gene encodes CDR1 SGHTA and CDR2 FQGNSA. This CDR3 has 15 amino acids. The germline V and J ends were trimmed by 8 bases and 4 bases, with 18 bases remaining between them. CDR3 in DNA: TGTGCCAGCGCGGGGAGCTCGGGGGCAGGAAACACCATATATTTT. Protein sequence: CASAGSSGAGNTIYF.

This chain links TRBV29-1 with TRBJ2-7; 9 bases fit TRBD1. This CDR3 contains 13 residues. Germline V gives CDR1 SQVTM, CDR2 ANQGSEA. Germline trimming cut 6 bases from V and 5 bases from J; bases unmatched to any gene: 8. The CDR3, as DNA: TGCAGCGTAGAGACAGGGGGGGAAAACGAGCAGTACTTC. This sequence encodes CSVETGGENEQYF.

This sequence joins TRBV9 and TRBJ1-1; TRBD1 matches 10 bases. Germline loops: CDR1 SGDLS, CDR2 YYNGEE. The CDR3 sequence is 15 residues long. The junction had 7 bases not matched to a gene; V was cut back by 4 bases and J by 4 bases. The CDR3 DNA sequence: TGTGCCAGCAGCCCTCGGACAGGGGGTGGCACTGAAGCTTTCTTT. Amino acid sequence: CASSPRTGGGTEAFF.

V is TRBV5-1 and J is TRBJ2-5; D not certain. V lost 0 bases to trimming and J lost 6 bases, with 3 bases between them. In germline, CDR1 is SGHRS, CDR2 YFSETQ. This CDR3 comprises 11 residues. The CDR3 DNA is TGCGCCAGCAGCTTGGGGAAGACCCAGTACTTC. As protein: CASSLGKTQYF.

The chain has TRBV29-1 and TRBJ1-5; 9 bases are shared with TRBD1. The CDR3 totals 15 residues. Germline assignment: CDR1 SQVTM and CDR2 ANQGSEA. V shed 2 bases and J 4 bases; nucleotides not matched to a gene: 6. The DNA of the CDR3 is TGCAGCGTTGAAATTGGGACAGGGTTTAATCAGCCCCAGCATTTT. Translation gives CSVEIGTGFNQPQHF. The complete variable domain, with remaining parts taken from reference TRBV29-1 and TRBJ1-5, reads SAVISQKPSRDICQRGTSLTIQCQVDSQVTMMFWYRQQPGQSLTLIATANQGSEATYESGFVIDKFPISRPNLTFSTLTVSNMSPEDSSIYLCSVEIGTGFNQPQHFGDGTRLSIL.

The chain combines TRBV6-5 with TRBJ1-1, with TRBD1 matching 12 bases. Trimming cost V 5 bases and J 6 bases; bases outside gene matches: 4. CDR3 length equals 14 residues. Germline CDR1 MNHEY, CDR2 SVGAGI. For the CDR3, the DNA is TGTGCCAGCAGTCGGGACAGGGGGCGGCCTGAAGCTTTCTTT. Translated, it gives CASSRDRGRPEAFF.

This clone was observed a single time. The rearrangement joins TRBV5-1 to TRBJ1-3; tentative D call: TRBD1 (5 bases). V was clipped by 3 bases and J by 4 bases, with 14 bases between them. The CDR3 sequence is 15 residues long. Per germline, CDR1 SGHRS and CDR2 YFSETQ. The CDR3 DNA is TGCGCCAGCAGCTCGTCGGGGGGGACCGGAAACACCATATATTTT. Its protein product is CASSSSGGTGNTIYF.

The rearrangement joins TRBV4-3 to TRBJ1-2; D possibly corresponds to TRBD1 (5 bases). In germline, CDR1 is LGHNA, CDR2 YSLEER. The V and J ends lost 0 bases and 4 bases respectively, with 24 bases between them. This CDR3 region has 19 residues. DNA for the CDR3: TGCGCCAGCAGCCAAGACCGACCCGGGGCCTGGGGCCCCATCTATGGCTACACCTTC. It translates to CASSQDRPGAWGPIYGYTF.

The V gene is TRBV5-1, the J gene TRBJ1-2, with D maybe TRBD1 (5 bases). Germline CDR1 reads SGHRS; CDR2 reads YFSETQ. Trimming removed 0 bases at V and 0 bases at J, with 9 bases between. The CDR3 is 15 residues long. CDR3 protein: CASSLDQGSNYGYTF. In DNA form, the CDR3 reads TGCGCCAGCAGCTTGGATCAGGGATCTAACTATGGCTACACCTTC.

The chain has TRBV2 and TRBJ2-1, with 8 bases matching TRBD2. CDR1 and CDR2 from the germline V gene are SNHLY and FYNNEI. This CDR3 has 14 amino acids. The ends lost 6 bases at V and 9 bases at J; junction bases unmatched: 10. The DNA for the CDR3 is TGTGCCAGCAGCTTTGAAAGCGGGGGAAGTGAGCAGTTCTTC. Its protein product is CASSFESGGSEQFF. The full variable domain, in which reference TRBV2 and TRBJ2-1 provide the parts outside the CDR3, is EPEVTQTPSHQVTQMGQEVILRCVPISNHLYFYWYRQILGQKVEFLVSFYNNEISEKSEIFDDQFSVERPDGSNFTLKIRSTKLEDSAMYFCASSFESGGSEQFFGPGTRLTVL.

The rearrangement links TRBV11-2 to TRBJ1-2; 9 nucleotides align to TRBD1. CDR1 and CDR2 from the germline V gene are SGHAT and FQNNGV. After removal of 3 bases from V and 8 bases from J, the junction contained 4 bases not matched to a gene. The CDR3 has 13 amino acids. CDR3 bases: TGTGCCAGCAGCTTTACAGGGGGCGGAGGCTACACCTTC. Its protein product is CASSFTGGGGYTF.

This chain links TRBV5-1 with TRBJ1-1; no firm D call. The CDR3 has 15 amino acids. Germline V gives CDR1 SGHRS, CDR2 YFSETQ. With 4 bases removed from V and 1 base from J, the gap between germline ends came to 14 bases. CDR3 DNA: TGCGCCAGCAGCCCGTGGACGGCTCCGAACACTGAAGCTTTCTTT. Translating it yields CASSPWTAPNTEAFF.

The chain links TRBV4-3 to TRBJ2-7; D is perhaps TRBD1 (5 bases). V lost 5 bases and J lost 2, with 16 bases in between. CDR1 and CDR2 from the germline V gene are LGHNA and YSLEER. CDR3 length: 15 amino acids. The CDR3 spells CASSGSDSFTYEQYF. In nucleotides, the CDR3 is TGCGCCAGCAGCGGATCAGACAGCTTCACCTACGAGCAGTACTTC.

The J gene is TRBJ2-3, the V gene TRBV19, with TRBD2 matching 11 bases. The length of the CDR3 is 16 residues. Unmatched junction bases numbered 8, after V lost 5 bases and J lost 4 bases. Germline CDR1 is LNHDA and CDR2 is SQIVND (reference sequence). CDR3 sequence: CASSLTSGSYSDTQYF. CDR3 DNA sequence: TGTGCCAGTAGTCTAACTAGCGGGAGTTACTCAGATACGCAGTATTTT.

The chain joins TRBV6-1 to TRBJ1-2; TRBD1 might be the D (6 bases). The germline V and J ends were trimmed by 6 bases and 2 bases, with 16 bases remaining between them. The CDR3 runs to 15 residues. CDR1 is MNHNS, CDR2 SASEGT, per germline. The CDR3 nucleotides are TGTGCCAGCAGAGAGGGGGGATTTTTGAACTATGGCTACACCTTC. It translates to CASREGGFLNYGYTF.

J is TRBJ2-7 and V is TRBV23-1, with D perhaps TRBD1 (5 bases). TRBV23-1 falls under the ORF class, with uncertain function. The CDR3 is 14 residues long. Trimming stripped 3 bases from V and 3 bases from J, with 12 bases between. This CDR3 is CASSHGLRDYEQYF. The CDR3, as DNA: TGCGCCAGCAGTCATGGTCTCAGGGACTACGAGCAGTACTTC.

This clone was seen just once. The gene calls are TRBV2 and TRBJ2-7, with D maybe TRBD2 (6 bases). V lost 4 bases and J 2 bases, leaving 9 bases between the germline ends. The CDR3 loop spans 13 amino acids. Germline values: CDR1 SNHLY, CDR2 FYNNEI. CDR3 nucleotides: TGTGCCAGCAGTGTTGGGAGGCCCTACGAGCAGTACTTC. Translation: CASSVGRPYEQYF.

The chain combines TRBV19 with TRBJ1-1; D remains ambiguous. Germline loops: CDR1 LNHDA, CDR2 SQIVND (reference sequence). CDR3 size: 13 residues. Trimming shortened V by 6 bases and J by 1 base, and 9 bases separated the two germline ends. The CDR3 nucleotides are TGTGCCAGTAGAAGTGCAGGGAACACTGAAGCTTTCTTT. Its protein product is CASRSAGNTEAFF.

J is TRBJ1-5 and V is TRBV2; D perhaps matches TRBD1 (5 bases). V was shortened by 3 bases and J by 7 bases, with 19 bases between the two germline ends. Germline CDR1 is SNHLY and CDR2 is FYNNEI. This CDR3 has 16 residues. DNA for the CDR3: TGTGCCAGCAGTGAGGTCCGTCCCGGGGGGGGGCAGCCCCAGCATTTT. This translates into CASSEVRPGGGQPQHF.

The CDR3 loop is CASSLGWSDTQYF. CDR3 nucleotide sequence: TGTGCCAGCAGCTTGGGTTGGAGCGATACGCAGTATTTT. The chain joins TRBV5-5 to TRBJ2-3; D is ambiguous. The length of the CDR3 is 13 residues. Germline V gene sequence: CDR1 SGHKS, CDR2 YYEKEE (reference sequence). Trimming shortened V by 0 bases and J by 6 bases, and 8 bases separated the two germline ends.

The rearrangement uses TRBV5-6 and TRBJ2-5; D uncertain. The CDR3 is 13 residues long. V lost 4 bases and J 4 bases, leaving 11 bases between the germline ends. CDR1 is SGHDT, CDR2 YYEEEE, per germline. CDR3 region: CASSPDSSETQYF. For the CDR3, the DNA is TGTGCCAGCAGCCCTGACTCATCAGAGACCCAGTACTTC.

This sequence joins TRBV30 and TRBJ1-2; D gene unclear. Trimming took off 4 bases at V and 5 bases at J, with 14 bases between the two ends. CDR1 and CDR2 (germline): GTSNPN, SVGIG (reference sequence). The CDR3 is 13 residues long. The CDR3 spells CAWTSRDSYGYTF. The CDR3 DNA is TGTGCCTGGACTTCCCGGGATTCTTATGGCTACACCTTC.

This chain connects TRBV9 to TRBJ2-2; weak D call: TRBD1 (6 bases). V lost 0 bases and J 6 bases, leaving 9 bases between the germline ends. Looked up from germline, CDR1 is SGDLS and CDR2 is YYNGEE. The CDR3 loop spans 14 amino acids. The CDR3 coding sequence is TGTGCCAGCAGCGTAGGGGCAGGGGCCGGGGAGCTGTTTTTT. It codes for CASSVGAGAGELFF.

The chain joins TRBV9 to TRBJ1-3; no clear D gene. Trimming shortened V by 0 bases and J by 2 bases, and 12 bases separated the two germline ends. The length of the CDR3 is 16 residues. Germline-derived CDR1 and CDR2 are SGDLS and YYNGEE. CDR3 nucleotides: TGTGCCAGCAGCGTAGCCCAAGGTCAACCTGGAAACACCATATATTTT. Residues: CASSVAQGQPGNTIYF.

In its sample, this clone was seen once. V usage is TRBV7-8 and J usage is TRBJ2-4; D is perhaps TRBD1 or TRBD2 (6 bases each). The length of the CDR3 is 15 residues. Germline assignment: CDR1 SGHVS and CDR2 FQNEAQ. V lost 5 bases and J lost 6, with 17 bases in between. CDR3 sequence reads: CASSEGGPLGNIQYF. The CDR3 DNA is TGTGCCAGCAGCGAAGGGGGGCCCCTGGGAAACATTCAGTACTTC.

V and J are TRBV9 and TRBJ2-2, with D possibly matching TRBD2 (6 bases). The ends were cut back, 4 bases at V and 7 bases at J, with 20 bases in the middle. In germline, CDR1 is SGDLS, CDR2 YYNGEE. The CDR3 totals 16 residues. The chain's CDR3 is CASSPRRLATGGELFF. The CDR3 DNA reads TGTGCCAGCAGCCCCCGACGGCTAGCGACGGGCGGGGAGCTGTTTTTT.

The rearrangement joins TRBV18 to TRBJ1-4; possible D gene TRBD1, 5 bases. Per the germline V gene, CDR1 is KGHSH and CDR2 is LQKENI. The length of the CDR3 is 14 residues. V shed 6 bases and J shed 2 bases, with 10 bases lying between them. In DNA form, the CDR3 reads TGTGCCAGCTCCCCCAGGGAGACTAATGAAAAACTGTTTTTT. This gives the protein CASSPRETNEKLFF.